This entry lists 18 T cell receptor beta chains sequenced from one sample in a study of blood T cells in healthy people across ages. A second PCR, run for roughly 7 to 11 cycles, used a sample-barcoded 5' primer plus a J-beta primer mix. TCRdb processed the 5' RACE reads anew with MiXCR; each CDR3 protein has one entry. The sample yields approximately 1.5 million distinct CDR3 sequences, about 31% seen once. The sequenced sample consisted of blood. Receptors were obtained from a woman aged 30 to 39 in good health.

The rearrangement uses TRBV6-6 and TRBJ2-7, with 8 bases that match TRBD2. V gave up 9 bases and J gave up 0 bases; unmatched junction bases: 10. The CDR3 length is 15 residues. CDR1 and CDR2 from the germline V gene are MNHNY and SVGAGI (reference sequence). CDR3: CASPHSGTSSYEQYF. The CDR3 DNA sequence: TGTGCCAGTCCCCATAGCGGGACTAGCTCCTACGAGCAGTACTTC.

The chain uses TRBV4-1 and TRBJ1-1, with D maybe TRBD1 (5 bases). Deletions cut 0 bases from V and 4 bases from J, with 12 bases between. Germline lookup yields CDR1 MGHRA and CDR2 YSYEKL. The length of the CDR3 is 15 residues. CDR3 sequence: CASSQDPQVLTEAFF. DNA of the CDR3: TGCGCCAGCAGCCAAGATCCACAGGTTCTCACTGAAGCTTTCTTT.

The V gene is TRBV14, the J gene TRBJ2-7; D is undetermined. Trimming removed 5 bases at V and 3 bases at J, with 8 bases between. This CDR3 region has 12 residues. Germline V gene sequence: CDR1 SGHDN, CDR2 FVKESK. This CDR3 is CASSATFYEQYF. The CDR3 DNA is TGTGCCAGCAGCGCGACCTTCTACGAGCAGTACTTC. Complete variable domain (other parts from reference TRBV14 and TRBJ2-7): EAGVTQFPSHSVIEKGQTVTLRCDPISGHDNLYWYRRVMGKEIKFLLHFVKESKQDESGMPNNRFLAERTGGTYSTLKVQPAELEDSGVYFCASSATFYEQYFGPGTRLTVT.

A remark on this clonotype: The CDR3 end shows no conserved phenylalanine or tryptophan, and so a read error is likely. V usage is TRBV12-3 or TRBV12-4 and J usage is TRBJ2-7; D is perhaps TRBD1 (6 bases). The CDR3 runs 12 residues. The CDR3 nucleotides are TGTGCCGGCAGTCTGGACAGCGGCGAGCAGTACATC. Translation gives CAGSLDSGEQYI.

In this sample, this clonotype turned up a few times. The chain uses TRBV6-5 and TRBJ1-2; the D is unclear. The germline V gene has CDR1 MNHEY and CDR2 SVGAGI. The length of the CDR3 is 12 residues. V lost 5 bases, J lost 6 bases, and 10 bases lay in between. The CDR3 loop reads CASSHRVHGYTF. CDR3 DNA: TGTGCCAGCAGTCATCGAGTCCATGGCTACACCTTC.

The chain joins TRBV28 to TRBJ2-7; TRBD2 is a possible D gene (5 bases). Trimming cost V 8 bases and J 3 bases, with 20 bases left between them. CDR1 and CDR2 from the germline V gene are MDHEN and SYDVKM. The CDR3 is 15 residues long. CDR3 sequence: CASGGALSRGYEQYF. In DNA form, the CDR3 reads TGTGCCAGCGGAGGCGCCCTCTCCCGCGGCTACGAGCAGTACTTC.

This rearrangement joins TRBV7-9 to TRBJ2-1; D call uncertain. This CDR3 is 16 amino acids long. V was shortened by 1 base and J by 0 bases, with 10 bases between the two germline ends. Germline CDR1 is SEHNR and CDR2 is FQNEAQ (reference sequence). The CDR3 nucleotides read TGTGCCAGCAGCTTAGTGGTGGGTTCCTCCTACAATGAGCAGTTCTTC. This codes for CASSLVVGSSYNEQFF.

This clonotype showed up just a few times. The chain recombines TRBV5-1 with TRBJ2-1, with D uncertain. The V gene lost 0 bases and the J gene lost 9 bases, with 16 bases spanning the gap. The CDR3 is made up of 15 amino acids. Germline V gene sequence: CDR1 SGHRS, CDR2 YFSETQ. In nucleotides, the CDR3 is TGCGCCAGCAGCTTGGTGCCTAGATACGCCGGTGAGCAGTTCTTC. It translates to CASSLVPRYAGEQFF.

This clonotype appeared a few times. The rearrangement joins TRBV3-1 to TRBJ2-3; TRBD1 aligns across 7 bases. V shed 5 bases and J 1 base; nucleotides not matched to a gene: 6. The CDR3 is made up of 15 amino acids. The V gene's germline CDR1 is LGHDT and CDR2 YNNKEL (reference sequence). The chain's CDR3 is CASSKRGPGTDTQYF. The CDR3 DNA reads as TGTGCCAGCAGCAAAAGGGGGCCCGGCACAGATACGCAGTATTTT.

The rearrangement links TRBV20-1 to TRBJ2-3; TRBD2 matches at 9 bases. The ends lost 0 bases at V and 5 bases at J; junction bases unmatched: 6. Germline-derived CDR1 and CDR2 are DFQATT and SNEGSKA (reference sequence). This CDR3 is 15 amino acids long. The CDR3 sequence is CSARERGGGVDTQYF. CDR3 coding DNA: TGCAGTGCTAGAGAGCGGGGGGGCGGGGTAGATACGCAGTATTTT.

Many counts were recorded for this clonotype. This chain joins TRBV7-9 and TRBJ2-5; a weak D match, TRBD1 (6 bases). The CDR3 extends over 14 amino acids. CDR1 and CDR2 from the germline V gene are SEHNR and FQNEAQ (reference sequence). Trimming cost V 5 bases and J 3 bases, with 13 bases left between them. CDR3 sequence (DNA): TGTGCCAGCAGCCCAACAGGGCCCAAAGAGACCCAGTACTTC. It codes for CASSPTGPKETQYF.

This chain connects TRBV3-1 to TRBJ2-5; 15 bases align to TRBD2. The germline V gene encodes CDR1 LGHDT and CDR2 YNNKEL (reference sequence). CDR3 length: 17 amino acids. Trimming took 4 bases from V and 7 from J; bases not matched to a gene: 10. The CDR3 region is CASSPLVGLAGGGTQYF. For the CDR3, the DNA is TGTGCCAGCAGCCCCTTAGTCGGACTAGCGGGAGGGGGGACCCAGTACTTC.

This clonotype has only a few counts. One junction end does not reproduce the germline sequence, and a read error may be involved. This sequence joins TRBV2 and TRBJ1-2; a weak D match, TRBD1 (6 bases). Germline-derived CDR1 and CDR2 are SNHLY and FYNNEI. The CDR3 is 13 residues long. CDR3 sequence (DNA): TGTGCCAGCATCAAGGGGGGTAGCTATGGCTGCACCTTC. This sequence encodes CASIKGGSYGCTF.

This chain connects TRBV5-1 to TRBJ2-3; TRBD2 matches at 11 bases. Germline CDR1 and CDR2: SGHRS and YFSETQ. V lost 5 bases and J lost 4; bases outside the gene matches: 6. The CDR3 is 15 residues long. As DNA, the CDR3 is TGCGCCAGCAGATATAGCGGGAGGGCCGCAGATACGCAGTATTTT. The encoded protein is CASRYSGRAADTQYF.

The rearrangement joins TRBV9 to TRBJ1-1; TRBD1 might be the D (5 bases). Trimming stripped 2 bases from V and 0 bases from J, with 14 bases between. Germline CDR1 SGDLS, CDR2 YYNGEE. This CDR3 contains 16 residues. The CDR3 reads CASSVSAGGLNTEAFF. In DNA, the CDR3 is TGTGCCAGCAGCGTTTCGGCGGGGGGACTGAACACTGAAGCTTTCTTT.

The chain has TRBV11-1 and TRBJ2-7, with D tentatively TRBD2 (5 bases). This CDR3 comprises 12 residues. Germline V lookup: CDR1 SGHAT, CDR2 FQDESV (reference sequence). The V and J ends lost 5 bases and 4 bases respectively, with 9 bases between them. The CDR3 loop reads CASSTGNYEQYF. DNA of the CDR3: TGTGCCAGCAGCACGGGAAATTACGAGCAGTACTTC.

Only a few counts were recorded for this clonotype. The rearrangement links TRBV24-1 to TRBJ2-1; 11 bases align to TRBD2. J gave up 7 bases and V 7 bases, and 8 bases lay outside the gene matches. This CDR3 spans 15 amino acids. Per germline, CDR1 KGHDR and CDR2 SFDVKD. Here the CDR3 DNA reads TGTGCCACCAGCCTCACTAGCGGGAGTGGGAATGAGCAGTTCTTC. Residues: CATSLTSGSGNEQFF.

The table lists this clonotype with a few counts. The V and J genes are TRBV7-9 and TRBJ2-1; D ambiguous. V was clipped by 7 bases and J by 10 bases, with 11 bases between them. Germline values: CDR1 SEHNR, CDR2 FQNEAQ (reference sequence). This CDR3 contains 11 residues. The CDR3 DNA sequence: TGTGCCAGCACCCCGAGGACGGAGCAGTTCTTC. Its protein product is CASTPRTEQFF.